The text below deals with one TCR beta chain. Both 60 Vbeta primers and 13 Jbeta primers went into the PCR. The data were produced by immunoSEQ multiplex PCR, yet TCRdb's version contains in-frame clones alone and is incomplete. The profile shows 100,000 or so clones, roughly 79% of them singletons. This specimen belongs to a study of cytomegalovirus exposure and HLA in healthy donors. The CDR3 is 14 residues long. Germline assignment: CDR1 MNHNS and CDR2 SASEGT. V was shortened by 5 bases and J by 0 bases, with 10 bases between the two germline ends. What was sequenced was PBMCs. This receptor was identified in a woman between 40 and 50 years old in good health and CMV-seronegative. V and J are TRBV6-1 and TRBJ1-1; D perhaps matches TRBD1 (5 bases). The CDR3: CASSRQRMNTEAFF. Written as DNA, the CDR3 is TGTGCCAGCAGTAGACAGAGAATGAACACTGAAGCTTTCTTT.